Following are 2 T cell receptor beta chains from one sample sequenced in a study of neoadjuvant anti-PD-1 for oral cavity cancer. Measured with immunoSEQ multiplex PCR; TCRdb has only the in-frame clones, and not every one. The data hold around 17,000 clones, with approximately 70% observed a single time. The sample was PBMCs, taken before nivolumab (anti-PD-1) treatment. The receptors were sampled from a person between 40 and 85 years old with oral cavity squamous cell carcinoma.

The chain carries TRBV11-2 and TRBJ1-4; possibly TRBD1 for D (5 bases). The CDR3 length is 14 residues. Germline V gene data show CDR1 as SGHAT and CDR2 as FQNNGV. Trimming stripped 5 bases from V and 0 bases from J, with 7 bases between. CDR3 nucleotides: TGTGCCAGCAGCAAGGACACAACTAATGAAAAACTGTTTTTT. This encodes CASSKDTTNEKLFF.

The sample holds a few counts of this clone. The CDR3 region has the DNA TGTGCCAGCAGCTTTGGAGGGCCTGGGGAGACCCAGTACTTC. Protein product: CASSFGGPGETQYF. V is TRBV7-2 and J is TRBJ2-5, with a tentative D call TRBD2 (6 bases). The CDR3 contains 14 residues. Trimming took off 3 bases at V and 5 bases at J, with 13 bases between the two ends. CDR1 is SGHTA, CDR2 FQGNSA, per germline.